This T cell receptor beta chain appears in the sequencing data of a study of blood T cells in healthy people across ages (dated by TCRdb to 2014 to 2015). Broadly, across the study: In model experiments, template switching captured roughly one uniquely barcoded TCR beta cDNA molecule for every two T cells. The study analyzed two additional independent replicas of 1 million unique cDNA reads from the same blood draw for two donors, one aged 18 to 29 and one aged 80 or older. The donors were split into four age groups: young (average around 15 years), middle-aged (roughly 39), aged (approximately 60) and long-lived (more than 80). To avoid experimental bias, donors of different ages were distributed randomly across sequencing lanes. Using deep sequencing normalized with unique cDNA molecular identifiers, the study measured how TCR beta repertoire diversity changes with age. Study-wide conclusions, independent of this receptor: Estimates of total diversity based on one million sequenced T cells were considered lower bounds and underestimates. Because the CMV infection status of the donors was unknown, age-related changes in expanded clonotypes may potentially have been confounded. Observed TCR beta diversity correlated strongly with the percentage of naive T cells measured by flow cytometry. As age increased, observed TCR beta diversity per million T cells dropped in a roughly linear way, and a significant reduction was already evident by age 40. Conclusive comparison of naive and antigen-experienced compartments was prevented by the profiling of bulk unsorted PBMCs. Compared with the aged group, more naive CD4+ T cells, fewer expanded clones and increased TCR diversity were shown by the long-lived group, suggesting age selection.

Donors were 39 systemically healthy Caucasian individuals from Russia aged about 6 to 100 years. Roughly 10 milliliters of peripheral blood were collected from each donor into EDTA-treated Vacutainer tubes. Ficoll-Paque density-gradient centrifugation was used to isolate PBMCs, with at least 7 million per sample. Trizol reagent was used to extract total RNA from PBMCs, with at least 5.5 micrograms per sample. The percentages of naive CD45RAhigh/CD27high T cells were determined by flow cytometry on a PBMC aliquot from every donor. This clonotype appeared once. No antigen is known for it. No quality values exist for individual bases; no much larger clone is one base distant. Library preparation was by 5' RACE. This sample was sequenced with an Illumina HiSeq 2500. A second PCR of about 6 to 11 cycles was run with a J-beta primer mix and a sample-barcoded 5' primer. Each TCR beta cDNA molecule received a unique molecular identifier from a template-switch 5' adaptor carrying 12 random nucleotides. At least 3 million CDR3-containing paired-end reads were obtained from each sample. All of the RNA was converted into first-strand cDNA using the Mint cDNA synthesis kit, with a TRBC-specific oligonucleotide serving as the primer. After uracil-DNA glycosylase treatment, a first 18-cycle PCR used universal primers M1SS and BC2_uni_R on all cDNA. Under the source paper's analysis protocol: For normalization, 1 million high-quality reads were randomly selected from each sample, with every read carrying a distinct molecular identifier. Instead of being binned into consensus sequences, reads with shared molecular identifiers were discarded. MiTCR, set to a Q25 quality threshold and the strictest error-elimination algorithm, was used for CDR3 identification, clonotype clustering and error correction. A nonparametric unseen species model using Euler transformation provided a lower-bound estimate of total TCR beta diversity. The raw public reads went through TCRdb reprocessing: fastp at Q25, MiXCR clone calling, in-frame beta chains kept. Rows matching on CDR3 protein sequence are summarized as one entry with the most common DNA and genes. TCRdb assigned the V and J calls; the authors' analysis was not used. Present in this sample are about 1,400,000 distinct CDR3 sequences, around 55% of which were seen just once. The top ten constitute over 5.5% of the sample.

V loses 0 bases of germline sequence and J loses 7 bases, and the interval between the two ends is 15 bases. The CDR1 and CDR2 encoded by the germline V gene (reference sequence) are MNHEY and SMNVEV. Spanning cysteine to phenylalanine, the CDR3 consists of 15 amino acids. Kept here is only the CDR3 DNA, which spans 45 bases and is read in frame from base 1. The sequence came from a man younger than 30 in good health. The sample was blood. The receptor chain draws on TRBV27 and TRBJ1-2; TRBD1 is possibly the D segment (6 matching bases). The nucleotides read TGTGCCAGCAGTTTATCCGGACAGTGGGTCCTTGGCTACACCTTC. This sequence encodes CASSLSGQWVLGYTF.